This T cell receptor beta chain was recovered during a study of T cells in Graves' hyperthyroidism and ophthalmopathy. This clonotype has just a few counts. This may stem from a read error, because a much larger clone lies one nucleotide away. Using RNA transcripts as the source, TCR beta CDR3 regions were amplified. TCR CDR3 underwent first-round RT-PCR with the HTBI primer set. TCRdb called the multiplex PCR reads again in MiXCR, with one record for every CDR3 protein. The sample includes under 400,000 distinct CDR3 sequences, approximately 22% of them seen just once. The CDR3 covers 15 residues. Germline assignment: CDR1 MNHEY and CDR2 SVGAGI. If no ophthalmopathy progression occurred within 18 months, Graves' hyperthyroidism was stable.

Sequencing input: blood. The TCR originated in a woman aged 45 to 65 with Graves' hyperthyroidism. The rearrangement joins TRBV6-5 to TRBJ2-1; 10 bases match TRBD2. Gene TRBJ2-7 matches the end of the DNA better, so the J call may be wrong. The CDR3 sequence is CASSYLAGVGNEQYF. Here the CDR3 DNA reads TGTGCCAGCAGTTACCTAGCGGGAGTAGGAAATGAGCAGTACTTC.